This TCR beta chain came from a study of blood T cell repertoires in COVID-19. Study overall: Samples came from the United States, Italy and Spain, spanning acute and convalescent COVID-19.

This clone was counted a few times. The ends lost 6 bases at V and 7 bases at J; junction bases unmatched: 9. This CDR3 is 14 amino acids long. Germline CDR1 and CDR2: SNHLY and FYNNEI. Original processing methods: Estimates of nucleated cell counts were drawn from the amplification of reference gene primers. TCRdb keeps only in-frame clones here, not all; method: immunoSEQ multiplex PCR. From that table come the V and J calls and clone size; the DNA was used to work out D and trimming. This table has roughly 100,000 clones, around four fifths appearing once. Sequencing input: peripheral blood. The receptor comes from a man aged 60-69 years with active or convalescent COVID-19. The rearrangement uses TRBV2 and TRBJ2-1, with TRBD2 identical over 7 bases. As DNA, the CDR3 is TGTGCCAGCAGAAAGGGAGGGCCAGTAAATGAGCAGTTCTTC. This gives the protein CASRKGGPVNEQFF.